This T cell receptor (beta chain) was sequenced in a study of human T cells and chemical hapten exposure. Across the whole study: The use of 2% DPC on approximately 2 cm by approximately 2 cm of upper inner arm skin constituted sensitization. Patch tests applied 0.01% DPC to the upper back, read at 6 days.

The time point here: patch test 3, about 24 weeks after DPC sensitization. The treatment: therapeutic diphenylcyclopropenone sensitization with weekly scalp DPC. Whole blood that had not been fractionated was the source of extracted total RNA. The ends were cut back, 4 bases at V and 8 bases at J, with 14 bases in the middle. This CDR3 is built from 14 residues. Germline loops: CDR1 MGHRA, CDR2 YSYEKL. There are a few counts of this clonotype. As yet, its antigen is unknown. Using its own MiXCR run on the RACE reads, TCRdb lists one record per CDR3 protein. The sample gives 150,000 to 200,000 distinct CDR3 sequences, approximately 30% of which show up once; approximately 2.1% is in the top ten. Overall study findings and caveats: With DPC sensitization, TCRs exceeding 1 in 1000 frequency showed no change.

This clonotype was obtained from a woman under 30 with alopecia areata. Some clones in this sample may be carry-over from other donors' samples. Here the sequenced sample was whole blood, taken in connection with sensitization to the hapten diphenylcyclopropenone (DPC). The chain uses TRBV4-1 and TRBJ1-4; no clear D gene. The CDR3: CASSRRASGEKLFF. The CDR3 DNA reads as TGCGCCAGCAGCCGGCGGGCGAGCGGGGAAAAACTGTTTTTT.